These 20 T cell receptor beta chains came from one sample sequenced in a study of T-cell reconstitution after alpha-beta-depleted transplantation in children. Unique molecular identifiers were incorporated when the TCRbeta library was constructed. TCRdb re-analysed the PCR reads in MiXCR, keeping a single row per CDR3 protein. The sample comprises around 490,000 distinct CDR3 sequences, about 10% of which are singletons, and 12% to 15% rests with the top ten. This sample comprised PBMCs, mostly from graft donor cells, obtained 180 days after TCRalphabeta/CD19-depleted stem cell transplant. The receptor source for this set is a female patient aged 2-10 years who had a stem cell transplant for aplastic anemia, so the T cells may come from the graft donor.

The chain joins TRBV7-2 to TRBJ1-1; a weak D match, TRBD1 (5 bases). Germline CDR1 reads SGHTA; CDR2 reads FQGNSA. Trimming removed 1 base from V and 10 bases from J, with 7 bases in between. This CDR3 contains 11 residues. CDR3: CASSLGGRAFF. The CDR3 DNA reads TGTGCCAGCAGCTTAGGGGGACGAGCTTTCTTT.

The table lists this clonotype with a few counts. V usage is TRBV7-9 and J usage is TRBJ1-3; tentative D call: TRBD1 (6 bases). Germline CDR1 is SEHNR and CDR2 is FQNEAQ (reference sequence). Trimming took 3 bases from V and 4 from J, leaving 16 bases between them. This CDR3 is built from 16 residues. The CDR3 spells CASSFSLQGSGNTIYF. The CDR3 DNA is TGTGCCAGCAGCTTTAGTCTCCAGGGGTCCGGAAACACCATATATTTT.

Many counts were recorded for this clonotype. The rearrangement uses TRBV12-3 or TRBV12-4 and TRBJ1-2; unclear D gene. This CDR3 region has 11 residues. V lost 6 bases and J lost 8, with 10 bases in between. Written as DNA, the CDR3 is TGTGCCAGCAGCCTTTTGCACGGCTACACCTTC. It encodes CASSLLHGYTF.

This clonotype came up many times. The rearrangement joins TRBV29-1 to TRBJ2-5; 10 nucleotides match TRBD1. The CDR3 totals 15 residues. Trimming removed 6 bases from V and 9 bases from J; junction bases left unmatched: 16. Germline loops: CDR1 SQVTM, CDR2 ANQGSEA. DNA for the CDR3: TGCAGCGTGCCGGGACAGGGGTTCGCCCCCTGGGCCCAGTACTTC. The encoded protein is CSVPGQGFAPWAQYF.

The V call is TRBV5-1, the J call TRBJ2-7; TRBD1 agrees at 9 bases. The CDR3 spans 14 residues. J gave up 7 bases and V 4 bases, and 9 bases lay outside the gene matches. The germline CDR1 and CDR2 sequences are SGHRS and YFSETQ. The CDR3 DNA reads TGCGCCAGCAGCGACGGGACAGGGAGGATGGAGCAGTACTTC. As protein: CASSDGTGRMEQYF. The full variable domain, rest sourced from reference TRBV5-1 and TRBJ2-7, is KAGVTQTPRYLIKTRGQQVTLSCSPISGHRSVSWYQQTPGQGLQFLFEYFSETQRNKGNFPGRFSGRQFSNSRSEMNVSTLELGDSALYLCASSDGTGRMEQYFGPGTRLTVT.

The CDR3 region has the DNA TGTGCCAGCAGCACTCCGGGACTAGCGGTCCGGCATGAGCAGTTCTTC. Translated, it gives CASSTPGLAVRHEQFF. The chain recombines TRBV7-9 with TRBJ2-1, with 11 bases matching TRBD2. J was trimmed by 8 bases and V by 5 bases; bases with no gene match: 11. CDR1 and CDR2 (germline): SEHNR, FQNEAQ (reference sequence). This CDR3 comprises 16 residues.

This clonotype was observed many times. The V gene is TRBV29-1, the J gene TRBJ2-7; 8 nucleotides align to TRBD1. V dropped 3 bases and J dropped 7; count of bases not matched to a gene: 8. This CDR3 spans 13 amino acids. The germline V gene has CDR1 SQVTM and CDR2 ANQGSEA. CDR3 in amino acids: CSVDPQGAGEQYF. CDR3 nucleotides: TGCAGCGTTGATCCGCAGGGGGCAGGGGAGCAGTACTTC.

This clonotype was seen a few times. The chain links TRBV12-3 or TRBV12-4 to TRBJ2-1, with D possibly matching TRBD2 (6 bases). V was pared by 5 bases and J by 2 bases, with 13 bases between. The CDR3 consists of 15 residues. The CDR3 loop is CASSAGRSPYNEQFF. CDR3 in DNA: TGTGCCAGCAGTGCGGGACGGTCCCCCTACAATGAGCAGTTCTTC.

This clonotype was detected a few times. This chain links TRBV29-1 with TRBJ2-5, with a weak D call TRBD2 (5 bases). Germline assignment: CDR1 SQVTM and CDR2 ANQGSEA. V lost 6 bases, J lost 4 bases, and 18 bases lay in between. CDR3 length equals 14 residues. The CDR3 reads CSVERDWVVETQYF. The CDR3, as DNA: TGCAGCGTAGAACGGGATTGGGTCGTAGAGACCCAGTACTTC.

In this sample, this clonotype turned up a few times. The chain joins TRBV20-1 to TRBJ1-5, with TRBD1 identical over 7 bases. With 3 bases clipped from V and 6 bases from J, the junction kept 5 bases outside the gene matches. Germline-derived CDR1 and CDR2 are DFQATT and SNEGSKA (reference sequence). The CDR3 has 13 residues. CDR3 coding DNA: TGCAGTGCTAGGGAGGGGGCTGCTCAGCCCCAGCATTTT. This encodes CSAREGAAQPQHF.

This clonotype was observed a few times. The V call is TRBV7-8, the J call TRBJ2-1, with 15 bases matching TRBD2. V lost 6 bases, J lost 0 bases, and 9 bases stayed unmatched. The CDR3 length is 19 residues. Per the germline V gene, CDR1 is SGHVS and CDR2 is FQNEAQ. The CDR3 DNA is TGTGCCAGCAGTAGACCGGGACTAGCGGGGGGAAGCTCCTACAATGAGCAGTTCTTC. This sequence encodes CASSRPGLAGGSSYNEQFF.

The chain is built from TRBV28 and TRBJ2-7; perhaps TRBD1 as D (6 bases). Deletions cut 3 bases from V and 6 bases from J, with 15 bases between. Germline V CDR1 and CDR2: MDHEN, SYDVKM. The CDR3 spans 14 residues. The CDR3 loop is CASSLGAPRGEQYF. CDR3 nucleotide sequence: TGTGCCAGCAGTTTGGGGGCGCCTAGAGGCGAGCAGTACTTC.

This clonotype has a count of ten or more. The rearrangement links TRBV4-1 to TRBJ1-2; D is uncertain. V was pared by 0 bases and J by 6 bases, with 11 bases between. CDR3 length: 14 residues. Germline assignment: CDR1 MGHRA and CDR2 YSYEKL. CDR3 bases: TGCGCCAGCAGCCAAGATAGGGCTACGCATGGCTACACCTTC. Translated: CASSQDRATHGYTF.

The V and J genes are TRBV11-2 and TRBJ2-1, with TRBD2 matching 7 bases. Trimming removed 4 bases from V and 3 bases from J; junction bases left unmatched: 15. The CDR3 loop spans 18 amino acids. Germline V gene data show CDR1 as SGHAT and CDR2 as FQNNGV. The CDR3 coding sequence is TGTGCCAGCAGCTCGGGGGTGCGGGCGGGAGAGTACTACAATGAGCAGTTCTTC. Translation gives CASSSGVRAGEYYNEQFF.

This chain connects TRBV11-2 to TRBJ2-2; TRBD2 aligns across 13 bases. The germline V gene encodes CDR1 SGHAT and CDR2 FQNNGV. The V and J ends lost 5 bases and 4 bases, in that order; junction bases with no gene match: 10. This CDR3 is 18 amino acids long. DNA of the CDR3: TGTGCCAGCAGCCCTGGACTAGCGGGAGCGGTTGGCACCGGGGAGCTGTTTTTT. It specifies CASSPGLAGAVGTGELFF.

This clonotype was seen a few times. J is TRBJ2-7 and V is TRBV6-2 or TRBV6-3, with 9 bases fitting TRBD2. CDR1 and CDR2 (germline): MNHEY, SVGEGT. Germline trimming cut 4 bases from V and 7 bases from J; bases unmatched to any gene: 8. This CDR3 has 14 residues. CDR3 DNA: TGTGCCAGCAGTTTAGCCGGGACTAGCTGTGAGCAGTACGTC. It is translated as CASSLAGTSCEQYV.

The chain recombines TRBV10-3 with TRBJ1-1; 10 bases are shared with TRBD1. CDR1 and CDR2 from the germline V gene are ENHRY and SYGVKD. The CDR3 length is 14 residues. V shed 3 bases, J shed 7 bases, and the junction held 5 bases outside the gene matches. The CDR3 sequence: CAISDPGTGVEAFF. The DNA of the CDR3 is TGTGCCATCAGTGATCCCGGGACAGGGGTTGAAGCTTTCTTT.

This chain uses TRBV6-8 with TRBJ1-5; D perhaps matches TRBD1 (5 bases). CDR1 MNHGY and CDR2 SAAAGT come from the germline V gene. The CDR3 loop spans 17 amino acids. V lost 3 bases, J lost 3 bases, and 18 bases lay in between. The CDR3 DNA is TGTGCCAGCAGTTATAGAGAGAAAAAGGGGATCAATCAGCCCCAGCATTTT. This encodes CASSYREKKGINQPQHF.

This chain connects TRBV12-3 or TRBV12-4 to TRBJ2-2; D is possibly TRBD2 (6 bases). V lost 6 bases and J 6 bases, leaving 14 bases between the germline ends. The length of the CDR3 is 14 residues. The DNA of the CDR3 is TGTGCCAGCAGCCCTATTGGAGGGGCCGGGGAGCTGTTTTTT. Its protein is CASSPIGGAGELFF.

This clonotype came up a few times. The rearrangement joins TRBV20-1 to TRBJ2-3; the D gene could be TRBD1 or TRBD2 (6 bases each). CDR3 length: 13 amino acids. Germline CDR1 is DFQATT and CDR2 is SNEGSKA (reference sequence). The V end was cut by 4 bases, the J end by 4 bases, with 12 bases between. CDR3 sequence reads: CSAMEGGADTQYF. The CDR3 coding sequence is TGCAGTGCTATGGAGGGGGGCGCAGATACGCAGTATTTT.